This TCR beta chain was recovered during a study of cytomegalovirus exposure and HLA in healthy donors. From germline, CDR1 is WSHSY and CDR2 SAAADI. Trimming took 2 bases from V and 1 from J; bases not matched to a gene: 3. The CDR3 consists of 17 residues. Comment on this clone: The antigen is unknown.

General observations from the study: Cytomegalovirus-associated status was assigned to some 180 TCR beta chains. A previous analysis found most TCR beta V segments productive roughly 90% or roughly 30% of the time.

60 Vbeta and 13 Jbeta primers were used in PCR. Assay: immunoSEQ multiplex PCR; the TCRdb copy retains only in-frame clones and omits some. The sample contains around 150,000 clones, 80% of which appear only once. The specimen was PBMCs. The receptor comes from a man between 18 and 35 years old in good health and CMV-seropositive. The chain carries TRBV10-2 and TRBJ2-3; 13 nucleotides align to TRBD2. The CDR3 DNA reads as TGCGCCAGCAGTGAGACTAGCGGGAGGGCTGGCACAGATACGCAGTATTTT. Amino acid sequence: CASSETSGRAGTDTQYF.